A selection of T cell receptor beta chains follows, all from one sample in a study of cytomegalovirus exposure and HLA in healthy donors. Assay: immunoSEQ multiplex PCR; the TCRdb copy retains only in-frame clones and omits some. The table shows 120,000 or so clones, with around three quarters occurring only once. The sequencing sample was made of PBMCs. Every receptor here comes from a woman in her fifties or sixties in good health and CMV-seronegative. Each CDR3 is given with its conserved first and last residue. The D gene is left open where the match is weak.

>TRBJ2-1|-|TRBV7-9
CSSSFYASYNEQFF
>TRBJ2-3|-|TRBV9
CASSVDPQVTWGPEDTQYF
>TRBJ2-7|-|TRBV7-2
CASSPDQALREQYF
>TRBJ2-2|TRBD1|TRBV19
CASSMTGLDTGELFF
>-|-|TRBV5-1
CASSLYSKNYEQYF
>TRBJ1-1|TRBD1|TRBV7-9
CASSSTGGGTEAFF
>TRBJ1-2|-|TRBV2
CASSLFNYGYTF
>TRBJ2-7|-|TRBV28
CASTPSGGLGEQYF
>TRBJ1-1|-|TRBV30
CAWSVEVRTEAFF
>TRBJ1-4|TRBD1|TRBV6-5
CASSYSGRGQEKLFF
>TRBJ2-7|-|TRBV7-2
CASSFQGNNEQYF
>TRBJ1-2|-|TRBV6-6
CASSYDWNYGYTF
>TRBJ2-7|TRBD2|TRBV10-3
CAISEPSSGISYEQYF
>TRBJ1-2|-|TRBV7-2
CASSLGTGYGYTF
>TRBJ2-5|-|TRBV10-3
CAIRGLSQETQYF
>TRBJ2-1|TRBD2|TRBV6-5
CASRNLAGGSNEQFF
>TRBJ2-1|-|TRBV29-1
CSTISSYNEQFF
>TRBJ2-7|TRBD2|TRBV7-2
CASSPRTSGPSYEQYF
>TRBJ1-1|-|TRBV11-3
CASSLDLSTEAFF
>TRBJ1-6|-|TRBV7-9
CASSARLSRVGSPLHF
>TRBJ1-1|TRBD1|TRBV5-1
CASSVGQQNTEAFF
>TRBJ2-1|TRBD2|TRBV19
CASSLGTSGQEQFF
>TRBJ2-1|-|TRBV27
CASSLSDNEQFF
>TRBJ2-7|TRBD1|TRBV28
CASSSPGQGDPYEQYF
>TRBJ2-1|TRBD2|TRBV4-1
CASSQGGGTSGTVEQFF
>TRBJ2-2|TRBD1|TRBV19
CASSIPKRQGNTGELFF
>TRBJ2-2|TRBD2|TRBV6-5
CASSRLAGDGGELFF
>TRBJ2-1|TRBD2|TRBV28
CASSSLGLAGAGSSYNEQFF
>TRBJ1-6|-|TRBV5-8
CASSFPDTRGSPLHF
>TRBJ2-1|-|TRBV6-6
CASSTGQDYNEQFF
>TRBJ1-4|-|TRBV27
CASSLSPNEKLFF
>TRBJ2-3|TRBD2|TRBV30
CARGSALAGQSDTQYF
>TRBJ2-2|-|TRBV11-3
CASSSLGGTGELFF
>TRBJ1-2|-|TRBV4-3
CASSPSGGLGYTF
>TRBJ2-1|-|TRBV20-1
CSARDVGEFF
>TRBJ2-7|TRBD2|TRBV29-1
CSARLAGAYEQYF
>TRBJ2-7|TRBD1|TRBV5-1
CASSPSQGASYEQYF
>TRBJ1-4|-|TRBV6-1
CASSEQATNEKLFF
>TRBJ1-1|-|TRBV12-5
CASVNGHPSNTEAFF
>TRBJ2-2|-|TRBV5-4
CASSSQSGSGELFF
>TRBJ2-1|-|TRBV28
CASSLVAVYNEQFF
>TRBJ1-4|-|TRBV15
CATSRDRILSEKLFF
>TRBJ2-3|TRBD2|TRBV7-9
CASSSKTSGIADTQYF
>TRBJ2-6|-|TRBV28
CASHRGFMSPGANVLTF
>TRBJ2-1|TRBD2|TRBV7-8
CASSLEGLAGVCEQFF
>TRBJ2-1|TRBD2|TRBV29-1
CSVGTSGSWARFSNEQFF
>TRBJ2-5|TRBD2|TRBV9
CASSVGTSGVQETQYF
>TRBJ2-7|TRBD2|TRBV5-4
CASSLSGGGYEQYF
>TRBJ2-7|TRBD2|TRBV4-1
CASSQRGTSGASEQYF
>TRBJ2-7|-|TRBV25-1
CASSLAGGYEQYF
>TRBJ2-5|-|TRBV27
CASTSGTSETQYF